The table lists the clone carrying this T cell receptor (beta chain) with a few counts. The CDR3 loop spans 12 amino acids. V lost 7 bases and J lost 7, with 13 bases in between. Germline assignment: CDR1 MNHEY and CDR2 SMNVEV (reference sequence). The TCRbeta library incorporated unique molecular identifiers. A single record per CDR3 protein comes from TCRdb applying MiXCR to the PCR reads. This table has roughly 500,000 distinct CDR3 sequences, approximately 12% appearing once. The source of the sample is a study of T-cell reconstitution after alpha-beta-depleted transplantation in children. The material was PBMCs from the stem cell graft donor, obtained from the stem cell graft. The J gene is TRBJ2-5, the V gene TRBV27, with D tentatively TRBD1 (5 bases). The sequence derives from a human donor who donated a stem cell graft to a child with combined immunodeficiency. CDR3 DNA sequence: TGTGCCAGCAAAAGGGGCTCCGGGACCCAGTACTTC. This gives the protein CASKRGSGTQYF.